A selection of T cell receptor beta chains follows, all from one sample in a study of blood T cell repertoires in COVID-19. Only in-frame clones appear in the TCRdb table, and some are missing; sequencing was by immunoSEQ multiplex PCR. This sample has over 90,000 clones, with around four fifths found just once. The specimen was peripheral blood. Source of these receptors: a human donor in a cohort sampled during active COVID-19. The CDR3 runs from the conserved cysteine through the conserved F or W. Fields, in order: D gene, clone size, V gene, J gene, CDR3 protein, CDR3 DNA. D genes are given only for firm matches. Part of the rows lack a size; the others show once, few, many or a class for expanded clones.

d_gene: TRBD1; abundance: -; v_gene: TRBV11-3; j_gene: TRBJ1-1; CDR3aa: CASSSRQGLSTEAFF; CDR3nt: TGTGCCAGCAGCTCCAGACAGGGTTTGTCCACTGAAGCTTTCTTT
d_gene: TRBD1; abundance: -; v_gene: TRBV5-1; j_gene: TRBJ2-5; CDR3aa: CASSSPDRGETQYF; CDR3nt: TGCGCCAGCAGCAGCCCGGACAGGGGAGAGACCCAGTACTTC
d_gene: TRBD1; abundance: -; v_gene: TRBV4-2; j_gene: TRBJ2-3; CDR3aa: CASSHRDRGTDTQYF; CDR3nt: TGTGCCAGCAGCCATAGGGACAGGGGGACAGATACGCAGTATTTT
d_gene: -; abundance: once; v_gene: TRBV10-3; j_gene: TRBJ1-1; CDR3aa: CAIAGDIYEAFF; CDR3nt: TGTGCCATCGCAGGGGACATTTATGAAGCTTTCTTT
d_gene: TRBD1; abundance: -; v_gene: TRBV12-3/TRBV12-4; j_gene: TRBJ1-2; CDR3aa: CASSPGTGDGYTF; CDR3nt: TGTGCCAGCAGTCCCGGGACAGGGGATGGCTACACCTTC
d_gene: -; abundance: -; v_gene: TRBV18; j_gene: TRBJ2-3; CDR3aa: CASSPGQGLDTQYF; CDR3nt: TGTGCCAGCTCACCAGGGCAGGGGTTAGATACGCAGTATTTT
d_gene: -; abundance: -; v_gene: TRBV4-1; j_gene: TRBJ1-4; CDR3aa: CASSPQGGNEKLFF; CDR3nt: TGCGCCAGCAGCCCTCAAGGGGGTAATGAAAAACTGTTTTTT
d_gene: -; abundance: -; v_gene: TRBV5-4; j_gene: TRBJ2-1; CDR3aa: CASRAGANEQFF; CDR3nt: TGTGCCAGCAGAGCAGGGGCCAATGAGCAGTTCTTC
d_gene: -; abundance: -; v_gene: TRBV7-2; j_gene: TRBJ2-3; CDR3aa: CASQGAGGTDTQYF; CDR3nt: TGTGCCAGTCAGGGGGCGGGGGGCACAGATACGCAGTATTTT
d_gene: TRBD1; abundance: -; v_gene: TRBV19; j_gene: TRBJ1-2; CDR3aa: CASSQRGTGLDYGYTF; CDR3nt: TGTGCCAGTAGTCAGAGAGGGACAGGGTTAGACTATGGCTACACCTTC
d_gene: -; abundance: -; v_gene: TRBV5-1; j_gene: TRBJ1-6; CDR3aa: CASSPTVGGDNSPLHF; CDR3nt: TGCGCCAGCAGCCCGACAGTAGGGGGGGATAATTCACCCCTCCACTTT
d_gene: -; abundance: -; v_gene: TRBV12-3/TRBV12-4; j_gene: TRBJ1-2; CDR3aa: CASSSLGDVGYTF; CDR3nt: TGTGCCAGCAGTTCCCTCGGAGATGTAGGCTACACCTTC
d_gene: -; abundance: -; v_gene: TRBV19; j_gene: TRBJ2-5; CDR3aa: CASSIGREETQYF; CDR3nt: TGTGCCAGTAGTATCGGCAGGGAAGAGACCCAGTACTTC
d_gene: -; abundance: -; v_gene: TRBV18; j_gene: TRBJ1-6; CDR3aa: CASSPPSGNNSPLHF; CDR3nt: TGTGCCAGCTCACCTCCGAGCGGCAATAATTCACCCCTCCACTTT
d_gene: -; abundance: -; v_gene: TRBV2; j_gene: TRBJ2-1; CDR3aa: CASRTGENEQFF; CDR3nt: TGTGCCAGCAGGACTGGGGAGAACGAGCAGTTCTTC
d_gene: TRBD1; abundance: few; v_gene: TRBV12-3/TRBV12-4; j_gene: TRBJ2-7; CDR3aa: CASGQGTVHEQYF; CDR3nt: TGTGCCAGCGGACAAGGGACAGTCCACGAGCAGTACTTC
d_gene: TRBD2; abundance: -; v_gene: TRBV27; j_gene: TRBJ2-7; CDR3aa: CASTSLGGYGEQYF; CDR3nt: TGTGCCAGCACCAGCCTGGGGGGGTATGGCGAGCAGTACTTC
d_gene: -; abundance: -; v_gene: TRBV5-1; j_gene: TRBJ2-2; CDR3aa: CASSLAGVQGPGELFF; CDR3nt: TGCGCCAGCAGCTTGGCCGGGGTACAGGGTCCCGGGGAGCTGTTTTTT
d_gene: -; abundance: -; v_gene: TRBV5-6; j_gene: TRBJ1-4; CDR3aa: CASRGGSEKLFF; CDR3nt: TGTGCCAGCAGAGGTGGGAGTGAAAAACTGTTTTTT
d_gene: TRBD1; abundance: -; v_gene: TRBV10-3; j_gene: TRBJ2-7; CDR3aa: CAIKGTGYEQYF; CDR3nt: TGTGCCATCAAAGGGACAGGGTACGAGCAGTACTTC
d_gene: -; abundance: -; v_gene: TRBV10-3; j_gene: TRBJ1-1; CDR3aa: CAISAAGTGGTEAFF; CDR3nt: TGTGCCATCAGTGCCGCCGGGACTGGCGGCACTGAAGCTTTCTTT
d_gene: -; abundance: -; v_gene: TRBV5-6; j_gene: TRBJ2-3; CDR3aa: CASSPRQAPDTQYF; CDR3nt: TGTGCCAGCAGCCCCCGACAAGCCCCAGATACGCAGTATTTT
d_gene: TRBD1; abundance: few; v_gene: TRBV7-9; j_gene: TRBJ2-2; CDR3aa: CASSSRQGRTGELFF; CDR3nt: TGTGCCAGCAGCTCCCGACAGGGGCGGACCGGGGAGCTGTTTTTT
d_gene: TRBD1; abundance: once; v_gene: TRBV7-6; j_gene: TRBJ2-1; CDR3aa: CASSQNPGQGHYNEQFF; CDR3nt: TGTGCCAGCAGCCAAAACCCGGGACAGGGACACTACAATGAGCAGTTCTTC
d_gene: -; abundance: -; v_gene: TRBV7-9; j_gene: TRBJ2-7; CDR3aa: CASSLSGSYEQYF; CDR3nt: TGTGCCAGCAGCTTATCAGGCTCCTACGAGCAGTACTTC
d_gene: -; abundance: -; v_gene: TRBV9; j_gene: TRBJ2-1; CDR3aa: CASSVGGVLNEQFF; CDR3nt: TGTGCCAGCAGCGTAGGGGGAGTTCTCAATGAGCAGTTCTTC
d_gene: -; abundance: -; v_gene: TRBV5-1; j_gene: TRBJ2-7; CDR3aa: CASSLVTSRSGYEQYF; CDR3nt: TGCGCCAGCAGCTTGGTAACTAGCCGGAGTGGGTACGAGCAGTACTTC
d_gene: TRBD2; abundance: -; v_gene: TRBV7-2; j_gene: TRBJ2-2; CDR3aa: CASSLNSPGGANTGELFF; CDR3nt: TGTGCCAGCAGCTTAAACTCCCCCGGGGGGGCGAACACCGGGGAGCTGTTTTTT
d_gene: -; abundance: -; v_gene: TRBV3-1/TRBV3-2; j_gene: TRBJ2-6; CDR3aa: CASSLSGSGANVLTF; CDR3nt: TGTGCCAGCAGCCTATCGGGGTCTGGGGCCAACGTCCTGACTTTC
d_gene: -; abundance: -; v_gene: TRBV7-9; j_gene: TRBJ2-1; CDR3aa: CASSQQGIDEQFF; CDR3nt: TGTGCCAGCAGCCAACAGGGTATCGATGAGCAGTTCTTC
d_gene: TRBD1; abundance: -; v_gene: TRBV9; j_gene: TRBJ2-7; CDR3aa: CASSATGTGDYEQYF; CDR3nt: TGTGCCAGCAGCGCTACCGGGACAGGGGACTACGAGCAGTACTTC
d_gene: -; abundance: -; v_gene: TRBV5-4; j_gene: TRBJ2-7; CDR3aa: CASSPGGSYEQYF; CDR3nt: TGTGCCAGCAGCCCCGGTGGCTCCTACGAGCAGTACTTC
d_gene: -; abundance: -; v_gene: TRBV4-2; j_gene: TRBJ1-1; CDR3aa: CASSQVGVNTEAFF; CDR3nt: TGTGCCAGCAGCCAGGTCGGGGTGAACACTGAAGCTTTCTTT
d_gene: -; abundance: -; v_gene: TRBV14; j_gene: TRBJ1-4; CDR3aa: CASSRVTGLLFF; CDR3nt: TGTGCCAGCAGCCGCGTAACAGGGTTGCTGTTTTTT
d_gene: TRBD2; abundance: few; v_gene: TRBV25-1; j_gene: TRBJ2-1; CDR3aa: CASSEGGRDNEQFF; CDR3nt: TGTGCCAGCAGTGAGGGGGGGAGGGACAATGAGCAGTTCTTC
d_gene: TRBD2; abundance: -; v_gene: TRBV2; j_gene: TRBJ2-1; CDR3aa: CASRLAGGRPDEQFF; CDR3nt: TGTGCCAGTAGACTAGCGGGGGGCCGCCCCGATGAGCAGTTCTTC
d_gene: -; abundance: -; v_gene: TRBV12-3/TRBV12-4; j_gene: TRBJ1-2; CDR3aa: CASSLSWEGYTF; CDR3nt: TGTGCCAGCAGTTTATCATGGGAGGGCTACACCTTC
d_gene: TRBD1; abundance: -; v_gene: TRBV19; j_gene: TRBJ2-7; CDR3aa: CASSIPGQVSYEQYF; CDR3nt: TGTGCCAGTAGTATCCCGGGACAGGTATCCTACGAGCAGTACTTC
d_gene: -; abundance: -; v_gene: TRBV4-1; j_gene: TRBJ2-3; CDR3aa: CASSQDPGVADTQYF; CDR3nt: TGCGCCAGCAGCCAAGACCCAGGGGTAGCAGATACGCAGTATTTT
d_gene: TRBD1; abundance: -; v_gene: TRBV9; j_gene: TRBJ1-1; CDR3aa: CASNPLQGATEAFF; CDR3nt: TGTGCCAGCAACCCCCTACAGGGGGCAACTGAAGCTTTCTTT
d_gene: -; abundance: -; v_gene: TRBV7-2; j_gene: TRBJ1-1; CDR3aa: CASSWSWNTEAFF; CDR3nt: TGTGCCAGCAGCTGGAGTTGGAACACTGAAGCTTTCTTT
d_gene: TRBD1; abundance: -; v_gene: TRBV6-5; j_gene: TRBJ2-2; CDR3aa: CASSSPGTGNTGELFF; CDR3nt: TGTGCCAGCAGTTCCCCCGGGACAGGGAACACCGGGGAGCTGTTTTTT
d_gene: TRBD1; abundance: once; v_gene: TRBV2; j_gene: TRBJ1-2; CDR3aa: CASSEATGNYGYTF; CDR3nt: TGTGCCAGCAGTGAAGCGACAGGGAACTATGGCTACACCTTC